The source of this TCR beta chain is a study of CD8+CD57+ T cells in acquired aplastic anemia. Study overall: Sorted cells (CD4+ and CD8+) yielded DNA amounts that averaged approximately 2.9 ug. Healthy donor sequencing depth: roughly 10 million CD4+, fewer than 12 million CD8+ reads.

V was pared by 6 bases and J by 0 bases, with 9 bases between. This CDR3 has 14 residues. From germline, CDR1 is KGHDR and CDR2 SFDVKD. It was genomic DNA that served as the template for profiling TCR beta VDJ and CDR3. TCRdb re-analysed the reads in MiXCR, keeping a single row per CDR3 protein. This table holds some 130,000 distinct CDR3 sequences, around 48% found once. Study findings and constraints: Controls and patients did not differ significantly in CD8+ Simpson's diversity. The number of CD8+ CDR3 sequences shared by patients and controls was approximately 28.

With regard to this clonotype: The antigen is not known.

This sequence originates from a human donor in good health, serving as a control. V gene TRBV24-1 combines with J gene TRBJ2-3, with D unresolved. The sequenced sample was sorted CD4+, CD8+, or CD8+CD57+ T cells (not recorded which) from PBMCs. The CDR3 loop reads CATSLRRSTDTQYF. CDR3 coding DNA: TGTGCCACCAGTTTAAGGAGAAGCACAGATACGCAGTATTTT.